This T cell receptor beta chain is drawn from a study of CD8 T cells in Susac syndrome. Points from the study as a whole: As the study acknowledged, the number of individuals who were part of its TCR sequencing and HLA analysis was relatively small.

Reverse transcription of about 0.5 to 1 ug RNA was performed with random hexamers. One entry per CDR3 protein, called by TCRdb with MiXCR from the immunoSEQ multiplex PCR reads. In the table there are about 240,000 distinct CDR3 sequences, approximately 95% of which are singletons. To note about this clonotype: The antigen is undetermined.

Patients with Susac syndrome showed fulfilment of recently defined diagnostic criteria for definite or probable disease. This TCR derives from a human donor with Susac syndrome. Sequencing was performed on CD4+ T cells from PBMCs.

The CDR3, as DNA: TGTGCCAGCAGCGTAGACGTACAGCCGACAGGGTATGGCTACACCTTC. This sequence encodes CASSVDVQPTGYGYTF. The chain joins TRBV9 to TRBJ1-2; 7 positions match TRBD1. The CDR3 totals 16 residues. The germline CDR1 and CDR2 sequences are SGDLS and YYNGEE. J gave up 5 bases and V 0 bases, and 10 bases lay outside the gene matches.